These T cell receptor beta chains were read from a single sample in a study of CD8 T cells in ankylosing spondylitis. Each CDR3 protein is one row after TCRdb ran MiXCR on the 5' RACE reads. Here the sample spans 250,000 to 350,000 distinct CDR3 sequences, around 20% being singletons. Material for sequencing was blood, either unsorted or a sorted T cell fraction (not recorded which). The origin of the receptors is a female donor with ankylosing spondylitis or in good health (not recorded which). CDR3s include the opening cysteine and the closing phenylalanine or tryptophan. The D gene is left open where the match is weak. A clone size is listed for some rows: how often the clone was seen (once, few, many), or a class if it is expanded.

TRBV6-2/TRBV6-3	many	TRBJ2-7	TRBD2	CASSSGLAGREQYF	TGTGCCAGCAGCTCGGGACTAGCGGGACGCGAGCAGTACTTC
TRBV6-1	-	TRBJ2-7	-	CASSPLPSSYEQYF	TGTGCCAGCAGTCCCCTACCGAGCTCCTACGAGCAGTACTTC
TRBV7-3	few	TRBJ1-1	TRBD1	CASSSRGRGTEAFF	TGTGCCAGCAGCTCGAGGGGGCGCGGGACTGAAGCTTTCTTT
TRBV20-1	-	TRBJ2-7	TRBD1	CSAPDPGTGSGEQYF	TGCAGTGCCCCGGACCCCGGGACAGGGTCGGGGGAGCAGTACTTC
TRBV4-3	few	TRBJ2-5	TRBD1	CASSQGAGTGGETQYF	TGCGCCAGCAGCCAAGGAGCTGGGACAGGGGGAGAGACCCAGTACTTC
TRBV5-8	few	TRBJ2-3	TRBD2	CASSSTQLAGGTDTQYF	TGTGCCAGCAGCTCAACCCAACTAGCGGGAGGAACAGATACGCAGTATTTT
TRBV7-2	many	TRBJ1-5	-	CASSLLRGNQPQHF	TGTGCCAGCAGTCTACTGAGGGGCAATCAGCCCCAGCATTTT
TRBV2	-	TRBJ2-4	-	CARSDRGAGKNIQYF	TGTGCCAGAAGTGATCGGGGGGCGGGCAAAAACATTCAGTACTTC
TRBV4-3	-	TRBJ2-1	TRBD2	CASSRTSGFGNEQFF	TGCGCCAGCAGCCGAACTAGCGGGTTTGGCAATGAGCAGTTCTTC
TRBV5-1	many	TRBJ2-1	TRBD2	CASSFTASGNEQFF	TGCGCCAGCAGCTTCACCGCTAGCGGAAATGAGCAGTTCTTC
TRBV4-2	few	TRBJ2-1	-	CASSQDLRSSGGNEQFF	TGTGCCAGCAGCCAAGATCTGAGGTCCTCCGGCGGAAATGAGCAGTTCTTC
TRBV5-1	few	TRBJ2-1	-	CASSQGITRWNEQFF	TGCGCCAGCAGCCAAGGGATTACCCGGTGGAATGAGCAGTTCTTC
TRBV20-1	many	TRBJ2-1	TRBD2	CSAEPGLATAHEQFF	TGCAGTGCCGAACCTGGACTAGCCACCGCTCATGAGCAGTTCTTC
TRBV20-1	-	TRBJ2-1	-	CSADLEGDRRKFF	TGCAGTGCCGACCTGGAGGGAGACCGACGGAAGTTCTTC
TRBV7-2	few	TRBJ2-7	-	CASSPRATFYEQYF	TGTGCCAGCAGCCCCCGGGCGACATTCTACGAGCAGTACTTC
TRBV11-2	few	TRBJ2-5	TRBD2	CASSLAGTTQETQYF	TGTGCCAGCAGCTTAGCTGGGACTACTCAAGAGACCCAGTACTTC
TRBV7-2	-	TRBJ2-7	TRBD1	CASSQPLDRAAYEQYF	TGTGCCAGCAGCCAACCGTTGGACAGGGCCGCCTACGAGCAGTACTTC
TRBV6-5	-	TRBJ2-5	-	CASSYGARLETQYF	TGTGCCAGCAGTTACGGGGCGCGGTTGGAGACCCAGTACTTC
TRBV7-2	few	TRBJ2-5	-	CASSLGLAWETQYF	TGTGCCAGCAGCTTAGGGCTAGCCTGGGAGACCCAGTACTTC
TRBV4-3	-	TRBJ2-3	TRBD2	CASSQGGLAGVIDTQYF	TGCGCCAGCAGCCAAGGGGGGCTAGCGGGAGTTATAGATACGCAGTATTTT
TRBV4-2	few	TRBJ2-7	-	CASSQGFPLATYEQYF	TGTGCCAGCAGCCAAGGGTTCCCCCTAGCCACCTACGAGCAGTACTTC
TRBV6-5	many	TRBJ2-1	-	CASSYATRSSYNEQFF	TGTGCCAGCAGTTACGCGACGCGGAGCTCCTACAATGAGCAGTTCTTC
TRBV5-1	-	TRBJ2-7	-	CASDITRGCEQYF	TGCGCCAGCGACATCACCCGGGGTTGCGAGCAGTACTTC
TRBV9	few	TRBJ1-2	-	CASSSGGGNGYGYTF	TGTGCCAGCAGCTCAGGAGGGGGAAATGGCTATGGCTACACCTTC
TRBV12-3/TRBV12-4	-	TRBJ2-1	-	CASKRPGLNEQFF	TGTGCCAGCAAGAGACCCGGACTCAATGAGCAGTTCTTC
TRBV6-1	-	TRBJ2-1	-	CASSTLNPAFYYNEQFF	TGTGCCAGCAGTACACTAAACCCCGCATTTTACTACAATGAGCAGTTCTTC
TRBV7-2	-	TRBJ2-5	TRBD2	CASGSGGSETQYF	TGTGCCAGCGGGTCGGGGGGTTCGGAGACCCAGTACTTC
TRBV5-5	many	TRBJ2-1	-	CASSRRDIRGREQFF	TGTGCCAGCAGTCGGCGGGACATCCGAGGAAGGGAGCAGTTCTTC
TRBV6-2/TRBV6-3	-	TRBJ2-2	-	CASSYRQGPITGELFF	TGTGCCAGCAGTTACAGGCAGGGGCCCATCACCGGGGAGCTGTTTTTT
TRBV18	-	TRBJ1-2	-	CASSPARYGYTF	TGTGCCAGCTCACCCGCCAGATATGGCTACACCTTC
TRBV18	few	TRBJ2-1	-	CASSHGSNNEQFF	TGTGCCAGCAGCCACGGCAGTAACAATGAGCAGTTCTTC
TRBV5-1	few	TRBJ2-7	-	CASSSRSGTAYEQYF	TGCGCCAGCAGCTCCCGGAGCGGGACAGCCTACGAGCAGTACTTC
TRBV20-1	-	TRBJ2-3	TRBD1	CSASLPRTGADTQYF	TGCAGTGCTAGCCTCCCTCGGACAGGGGCAGATACGCAGTATTTT
TRBV4-3	many	TRBJ2-2	-	CASSHVPLANTGELFF	TGCGCCAGCAGCCACGTCCCGCTAGCGAACACCGGGGAGCTGTTTTTT
TRBV6-1	-	TRBJ1-2	-	CASRDWEYTF	TGTGCCAGCAGGGACTGGGAGTATACCTTC
TRBV12-3/TRBV12-4	-	TRBJ2-1	-	CASQTEGSWSSYNEQFF	TGTGCCAGCCAAACCGAAGGAAGCTGGAGCTCCTACAATGAGCAGTTCTTC
TRBV7-2	-	TRBJ2-5	TRBD2	CASSPDSSGRETQYF	TGTGCCAGCAGCCCCGATTCTAGCGGACGGGAGACCCAGTACTTC
TRBV20-1	-	TRBJ2-7	-	CSASLADDLYEQYF	TGCAGTGCTAGTTTGGCAGATGATTTGTACGAGCAGTACTTC
TRBV12-3/TRBV12-4	many	TRBJ1-5	-	CASKKGVRDQPQHF	TGTGCCAGCAAAAAGGGGGTAAGAGATCAGCCCCAGCATTTT
TRBV7-2	few	TRBJ1-1	-	CASSPRVVAFF	TGTGCCAGCAGCCCCCGGGTCGTAGCTTTCTTT